Shown below are 11 T cell receptor beta chains from a single sample sequenced in a study of identical twins. TCRdb used MiXCR to reprocess the 5' RACE reads, holding one entry per CDR3 protein. The data hold 310,000 or so distinct CDR3 sequences, with roughly 9.7% observed a single time. These data also featured in a second study, about yellow fever vaccine responses in identical twins.

Sequencing was done on a sample of CD8+ T cells sorted from blood. These receptors were taken from a woman younger than 30 in good health.

This clonotype was recorded many times. The V and J genes are TRBV29-1 and TRBJ2-1; TRBD1 aligns across 8 bases. The CDR3 totals 15 residues. Losses at the gene ends were 0 bases for V and 6 bases for J; bases not matched to a gene: 7. Per germline, CDR1 SQVTM and CDR2 ANQGSEA. CDR3 in amino acids: CSVEDEDRVGNEQFF. The CDR3 DNA reads as TGCAGCGTTGAAGATGAGGACAGGGTGGGCAATGAGCAGTTCTTC.

In this sample, this clonotype turned up a few times. The V call is TRBV4-3, the J call TRBJ2-7; 7 bases align to TRBD1. This CDR3 region has 15 residues. The V gene's germline CDR1 is LGHNA and CDR2 YSLEER. V shed 0 bases, J shed 2 bases, and the junction held 4 bases outside the gene matches. CDR3 bases: TGCGCCAGCAGCCAAGATTTTGGGACAGCCTACGAGCAGTACTTC. Translating it yields CASSQDFGTAYEQYF.

This clonotype showed up many times. The gene calls are TRBV10-1 and TRBJ2-2, with D maybe TRBD1 (6 bases). V was cut by 0 bases and J by 2 bases, with 19 bases left in between. The CDR3 covers 19 residues. Germline CDR1 WNHNN, CDR2 SYGVQD (reference sequence). The CDR3 reads CASSESIGQGSYNTGELFF. Written as DNA, the CDR3 is TGCGCCAGCAGTGAGTCGATAGGCCAGGGGAGCTATAACACCGGGGAGCTGTTTTTT.

The chain combines TRBV4-2 with TRBJ2-6; TRBD2 agrees at 13 bases. Trimming removed 4 bases from V and 0 bases from J; junction bases left unmatched: 15. Germline values: CDR1 LGHNA, CDR2 YNFKEQ. This CDR3 region has 22 residues. The CDR3 reads CASSPVLPPTSGRASGANVLTF. The CDR3 nucleotides are TGTGCCAGCAGCCCAGTCCTACCCCCCACTAGCGGGAGGGCCTCTGGGGCCAACGTCCTGACTTTC.

For the CDR3, the DNA is TGCAGTGCTAGAACCGGACAGAGCAATACGCAGTATTTT. The encoded protein is CSARTGQSNTQYF. V is TRBV20-1 and J is TRBJ2-3; D is possibly TRBD1 (6 bases). The germline CDR1 and CDR2 sequences are DFQATT and SNEGSKA (reference sequence). This CDR3 spans 13 amino acids. Trimming removed 2 bases at V and 7 bases at J, with 13 bases between.

This clonotype was detected many times. The V gene is TRBV29-1, the J gene TRBJ2-1; 7 nucleotides match TRBD2. Germline V CDR1 and CDR2: SQVTM, ANQGSEA. CDR3 length: 17 residues. The V segment lost 6 bases and the J segment 0 bases; nucleotides outside the gene matches: 14. The CDR3 DNA sequence: TGCAGCGTCGCATGGGTGCTAGCGGTAAGCTCCTACAATGAGCAGTTCTTC. Protein: CSVAWVLAVSSYNEQFF.

The table lists this clonotype with a few counts. The rearrangement uses TRBV20-1 and TRBJ2-4; 7 bases fit TRBD1. The CDR3 consists of 14 residues. Germline CDR1 reads DFQATT; CDR2 reads SNEGSKA (reference sequence). V dropped 0 bases and J dropped 8; count of bases not matched to a gene: 7. The CDR3 loop is CSARDYDRDDIQYF. CDR3 DNA: TGCAGTGCTAGAGACTACGACAGGGATGACATTCAGTACTTC.

The DNA for the CDR3 is TGTGCCAGCAGCTACGGACACCCCGGCGAGCAGTACTTC. Protein: CASSYGHPGEQYF. The chain carries TRBV7-2 and TRBJ2-7; D might be TRBD1 (5 bases). The germline CDR1 and CDR2 sequences are SGHTA and FQGNSA. This CDR3 region has 13 residues. Trimming shortened V by 4 bases and J by 6 bases, and 13 bases separated the two germline ends.

There are many counts of this clonotype. The V gene is TRBV5-1, the J gene TRBJ2-1, with D maybe TRBD2 (6 bases). V was shortened by 0 bases and J by 0 bases, with 7 bases between the two germline ends. Per the germline V gene, CDR1 is SGHRS and CDR2 is YFSETQ. The CDR3 spans 15 residues. CDR3 sequence reads: CASSLATSSYNEQFF. As DNA, the CDR3 is TGCGCCAGCAGCTTGGCGACTAGCTCCTACAATGAGCAGTTCTTC.

This chain links TRBV19 with TRBJ2-3; unclear D gene. Germline CDR1 LNHDA, CDR2 SQIVND (reference sequence). The CDR3 is 13 residues long. V was pared by 8 bases and J by 0 bases, with 9 bases between. The CDR3 spells CASSTLSTDTQYF. The DNA of the CDR3 is TGTGCCAGTTCGACATTGAGCACAGATACGCAGTATTTT. Based on the CDR3 plus reference TRBV19 and TRBJ2-3, the full variable domain is DGGITQSPKYLFRKEGQNVTLSCEQNLNHDAMYWYRQDPGQGLRLIYYSQIVNDFQKGDIAEGYSVSREKKESFPLTVTSAQKNPTAFYLCASSTLSTDTQYFGPGTRLTVL.

This clonotype was seen only a few times. The chain has TRBV11-2 and TRBJ2-7, with TRBD1 as a possible D gene (5 bases). Trimming took 5 bases from V and 1 from J, leaving 9 bases between them. Germline assignment: CDR1 SGHAT and CDR2 FQNNGV. The CDR3 is 13 amino acids. The CDR3 nucleotides are TGTGCCAGCAGCCTACAGGTTTCCTACGAGCAGTACTTC. It encodes CASSLQVSYEQYF.